The present TCR beta chain was sequenced within a study of T cell responses to AZD1222 COVID-19 vaccine. TCRdb's copy holds only in-frame clones and misses some; the assay was immunoSEQ multiplex PCR. Counted here are fewer than 85,000 clones, about 91% occurring once; the ten biggest clones make up about 9%. Second-dose timings of about 4 or about 12 weeks were pooled. This CDR3 comprises 15 residues. Germline trimming cut 6 bases from V and 4 bases from J; bases unmatched to any gene: 7. Germline assignment: CDR1 MDHEN and CDR2 SYDVKM. The chain is built from TRBV28 and TRBJ1-2; TRBD1 aligns across 11 bases. The TCR originated in an adult who received the AZD1222 COVID-19 vaccine. The sequences come from peripheral blood, collected 28 days after the second AZD1222 dose. The CDR3 nucleotides read TGTGCCAGCAGGCCGGACAGGGGGCGAAGCTATGGCTACACCTTC. This encodes CASRPDRGRSYGYTF.